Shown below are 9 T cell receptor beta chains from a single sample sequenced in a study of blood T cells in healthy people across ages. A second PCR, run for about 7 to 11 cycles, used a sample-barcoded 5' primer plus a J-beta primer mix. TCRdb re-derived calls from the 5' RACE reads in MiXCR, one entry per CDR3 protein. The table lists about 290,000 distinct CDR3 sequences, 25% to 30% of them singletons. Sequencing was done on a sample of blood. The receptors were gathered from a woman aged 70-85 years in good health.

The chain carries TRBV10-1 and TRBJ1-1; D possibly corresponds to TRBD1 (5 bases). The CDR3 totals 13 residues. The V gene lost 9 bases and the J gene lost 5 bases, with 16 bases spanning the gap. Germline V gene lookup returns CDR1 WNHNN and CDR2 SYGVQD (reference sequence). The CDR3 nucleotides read TGCGCCAGTAGGGGCCAGGGCCAAACTGAAGCTTTCTTT. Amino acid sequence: CASRGQGQTEAFF.

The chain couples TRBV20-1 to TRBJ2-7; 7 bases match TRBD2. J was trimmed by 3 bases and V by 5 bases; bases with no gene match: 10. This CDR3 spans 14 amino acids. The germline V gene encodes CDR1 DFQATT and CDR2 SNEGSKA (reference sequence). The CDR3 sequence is CSARTGEGFYEQYF. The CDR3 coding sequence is TGCAGTGCTCGAACGGGGGAGGGGTTCTACGAGCAGTACTTC.

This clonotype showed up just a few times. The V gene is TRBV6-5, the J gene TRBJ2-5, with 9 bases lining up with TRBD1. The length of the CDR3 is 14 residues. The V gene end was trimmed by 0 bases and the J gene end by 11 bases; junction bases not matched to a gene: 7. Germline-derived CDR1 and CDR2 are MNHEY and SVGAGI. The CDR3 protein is CASSYSGTGWEQYF. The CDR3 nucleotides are TGTGCCAGCAGTTACTCGGGGACAGGGTGGGAGCAGTACTTC.

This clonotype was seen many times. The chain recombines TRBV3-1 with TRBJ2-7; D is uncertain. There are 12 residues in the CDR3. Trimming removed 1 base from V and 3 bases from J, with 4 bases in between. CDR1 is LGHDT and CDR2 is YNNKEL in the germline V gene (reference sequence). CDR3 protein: CASSQGDYEQYF. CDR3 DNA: TGTGCCAGCAGCCAAGGGGACTACGAGCAGTACTTC.

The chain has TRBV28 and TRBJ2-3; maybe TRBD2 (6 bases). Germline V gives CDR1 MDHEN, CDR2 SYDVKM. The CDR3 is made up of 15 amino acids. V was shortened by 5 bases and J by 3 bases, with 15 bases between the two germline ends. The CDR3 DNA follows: TGTGCCAGCAGTCGATCTAGCGATTCAACAGATACGCAGTATTTT. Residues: CASSRSSDSTDTQYF. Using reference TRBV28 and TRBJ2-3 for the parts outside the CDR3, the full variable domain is DVKVTQSSRYLVKRTGEKVFLECVQDMDHENMFWYRQDPGLGLRLIYFSYDVKMKEKGDIPEGYSVSREKKERFSLILESASTNQTSMYLCASSRSSDSTDTQYFGPGTRLTVL.

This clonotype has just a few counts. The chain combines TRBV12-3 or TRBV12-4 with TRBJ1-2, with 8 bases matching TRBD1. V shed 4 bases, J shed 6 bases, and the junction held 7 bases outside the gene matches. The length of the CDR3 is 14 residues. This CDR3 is CASSSQGAADGYTF. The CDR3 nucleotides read TGTGCCAGCAGTTCCCAGGGGGCGGCCGATGGCTACACCTTC.

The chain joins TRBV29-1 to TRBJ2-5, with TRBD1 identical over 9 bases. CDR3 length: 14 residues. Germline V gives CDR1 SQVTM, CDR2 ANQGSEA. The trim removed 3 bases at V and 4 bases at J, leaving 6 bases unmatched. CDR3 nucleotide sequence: TGCAGCGTTGACCCCGGGACAGGGAGAGAGACCCAGTACTTC. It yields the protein CSVDPGTGRETQYF. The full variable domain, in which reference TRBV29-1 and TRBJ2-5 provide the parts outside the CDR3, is SAVISQKPSRDICQRGTSLTIQCQVDSQVTMMFWYRQQPGQSLTLIATANQGSEATYESGFVIDKFPISRPNLTFSTLTVSNMSPEDSSIYLCSVDPGTGRETQYFGPGTRLLVL.

CDR3 protein: CASSLGQGGGYTF. The DNA for the CDR3 is TGTGCCAGCAGCCTCGGACAGGGTGGCGGCTACACCTTC. The V and J genes are TRBV12-3 or TRBV12-4 and TRBJ1-2, with 8 bases fitting TRBD1. V trimming: 6 bases; J trimming: 8 bases; junction bases outside the gene matches: 8. This CDR3 has 13 amino acids.

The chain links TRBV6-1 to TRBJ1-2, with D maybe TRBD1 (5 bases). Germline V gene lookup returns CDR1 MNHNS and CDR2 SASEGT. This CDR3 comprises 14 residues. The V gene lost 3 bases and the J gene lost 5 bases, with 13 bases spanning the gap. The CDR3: CASSDSGTSYGYTF. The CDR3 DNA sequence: TGTGCCAGCAGTGACTCCGGGACCAGTTATGGCTACACCTTC.